The rows below give T cell receptor beta chains drawn from one sample of a study of cytomegalovirus exposure and HLA in healthy donors. Sequenced by immunoSEQ multiplex PCR; TCRdb stores in-frame clones only, minus some. The profile shows about 120,000 clones, around 86% of them singletons. Sequenced sample: PBMCs. All receptors come from a woman aged 25 to 39 in good health and CMV-seronegative. CDR3s include the opening cysteine and the closing phenylalanine or tryptophan. Each record gives: V gene, J gene, clone size, D gene, CDR3 protein, CDR3 DNA. D genes are given only for firm matches. A clone size is listed for some rows: how often the clone was seen (once, few, many), or a class if it is expanded.

TRBV7-2	TRBJ1-4	NA	TRBD1	CASSLVTGGNEKLFF	TGTGCCAGCAGCTTAGTCACAGGGGGAAATGAAAAACTGTTTTTT
TRBV5-1	TRBJ2-2	NA	TRBD2	CASSLLTSGRGNTGELFF	TGCGCCAGCAGCTTGCTGACTAGCGGGAGGGGGAACACCGGGGAGCTGTTTTTT
TRBV19	TRBJ2-3	NA	TRBD1	CASTRQGGSTDTQYF	TGTGCCAGTACCCGACAGGGTGGGAGCACAGATACGCAGTATTTT
TRBV4-1	TRBJ1-5	few	NA	CASSQARGNQPQHF	TGCGCCAGCAGCCAAGCTCGAGGCAATCAGCCCCAGCATTTT
TRBV7-8	TRBJ2-3	NA	NA	CASVRGYGTDTQYF	TGTGCCAGTGTGAGGGGGTATGGCACAGATACGCAGTATTTT
TRBV5-4	TRBJ1-6	NA	NA	CASSLSRGQSNSPLHF	TGTGCCAGCAGCTTGAGTAGGGGACAAAGTAATTCACCCCTCCACTTT
TRBV27	TRBJ1-5	once	NA	CASSATGYQPQHF	TGTGCCAGCAGTGCGACGGGATATCAGCCCCAGCATTTT
TRBV27	TRBJ2-7	NA	NA	CASSGAGAIYEQYF	TGTGCCAGCAGTGGTGCAGGGGCAATTTACGAGCAGTACTTC
TRBV10-2	TRBJ1-1	NA	NA	CASSESRLKTVNTEAFF	TGCGCCAGCAGTGAGTCACGATTGAAGACAGTCAACACTGAAGCTTTCTTT
TRBV11-2	TRBJ2-1	once	NA	CASSLEYGEQFF	TGTGCCAGCAGCTTAGAGTACGGTGAGCAGTTCTTC
TRBV30	TRBJ2-7	NA	NA	CAIAPTDYEQYF	TGTGCCATAGCGCCAACCGACTACGAGCAGTACTTC
TRBV28	TRBJ1-2	NA	TRBD1	CASGIVGTGDASGGYTF	TGTGCCAGTGGTATAGTGGGGACAGGGGACGCTTCAGGTGGCTACACCTTC
TRBV7-2	TRBJ2-5	NA	NA	CASSFGHQETQYF	TGTGCCAGCAGCTTTGGACATCAAGAGACCCAGTACTTC
TRBV7-9	TRBJ2-5	NA	TRBD2	CASSELAGGPGETQYF	TGTGCCAGCAGCGAACTAGCGGGAGGGCCCGGGGAGACCCAGTACTTC
TRBV5-1	TRBJ2-6	NA	NA	CASSSSSPSGANVLTF	TGCGCCAGCAGCTCTTCTAGCCCCTCTGGGGCCAACGTCCTGACTTTC
TRBV5-6	TRBJ1-5	NA	TRBD1	CASSRFQNTGDQPQHF	TGTGCCAGCTCCAGGTTCCAGAATACAGGGGATCAGCCCCAGCATTTT
TRBV5-1	TRBJ1-1	NA	TRBD1	CASNHRTGGATEAFF	TGCGCCAGCAATCACAGGACAGGGGGCGCGACTGAAGCTTTCTTT
TRBV5-1	TRBJ2-2	NA	TRBD1	CASSLTGGSNGELFF	TGCGCCAGCAGCCTGACAGGGGGCTCGAACGGGGAGCTGTTTTTT
TRBV5-1	TRBJ2-2	NA	NA	CASRSGTPLNTGELFF	TGCGCCAGCAGAAGCGGAACGCCTCTGAACACCGGGGAGCTGTTTTTT
TRBV11-2	TRBJ1-3	NA	NA	CASSNAAISGLNSGNTIYF	TGTGCCAGCAGCAATGCTGCCATTAGCGGGCTAAACTCTGGAAACACCATATATTTT
TRBV28	TRBJ1-5	NA	TRBD1	CASSFMPSGGGSNQPQHF	TGTGCCAGCAGTTTTATGCCCTCAGGGGGCGGGAGCAATCAGCCCCAGCATTTT
TRBV27	TRBJ1-4	NA	TRBD1	CATAGGVGEKLFF	TGTGCTACCGCAGGGGGCGTAGGGGAAAAACTGTTTTTT
TRBV5-1	TRBJ2-1	once	TRBD2	CASSLARGGSAYNEQFF	TGCGCCAGCAGCTTGGCCAGAGGCGGGAGTGCTTACAATGAGCAGTTCTTC
TRBV4-2	TRBJ2-1	NA	TRBD2	CASSQTPTSGNLRSSYNEQFF	TGTGCCAGCAGCCAAACGCCGACTAGCGGGAACCTAAGAAGCTCCTACAATGAGCAGTTCTTC
TRBV6-1	TRBJ1-5	few	TRBD1	CASSGDSWNQPQHF	TGTGCCAGCAGTGGGGACAGCTGGAATCAGCCCCAGCATTTT
TRBV6-5	TRBJ2-7	NA	NA	CASSPAGRAYEQYF	TGTGCCAGCAGCCCGGCCGGCAGGGCCTACGAGCAGTACTTC
TRBV19	TRBJ2-3	NA	TRBD2	CASSTGLTRVVTDTQYF	TGTGCCAGTAGTACGGGACTAACCCGGGTAGTGACAGATACGCAGTATTTT
TRBV30	TRBJ2-3	NA	TRBD2	CAWSLGLAGDTDTQYF	TGTGCCTGGAGCCTGGGACTAGCGGGAGATACAGATACGCAGTATTTT
TRBV5-4	TRBJ2-3	NA	NA	CASSSKIGGGGTDTQYF	TGTGCCAGCAGCTCTAAGATAGGGGGCGGGGGCACAGATACGCAGTATTTT
TRBV6-1	TRBJ2-5	NA	TRBD2	CASSRGGRGETQYF	TGTGCCAGCAGTCGAGGCGGGAGGGGAGAGACCCAGTACTTC
TRBV11-1	TRBJ2-1	once	NA	CASSLQGPAYNEQFF	TGTGCCAGCAGCCTACAGGGTCCAGCCTACAATGAGCAGTTCTTC
TRBV5-6	TRBJ2-1	once	TRBD1	CASSSVRGQYNEQFF	TGTGCCAGCAGCTCGGTCAGGGGGCAGTACAATGAGCAGTTCTTC
TRBV6-1	TRBJ2-5	NA	TRBD1	CASTPRTGRRETQYF	TGTGCCAGCACCCCACGGACAGGGCGAAGAGAGACCCAGTACTTC
TRBV29-1	TRBJ2-3	few	NA	CSGREAGPGTDTQYF	TGCAGCGGCCGCGAGGCAGGGCCGGGCACAGATACGCAGTATTTT
TRBV27	TRBJ1-1	NA	NA	CASSRGEMNTEAFF	TGTGCCAGCAGCCGGGGGGAGATGAACACTGAAGCTTTCTTT
TRBV19	TRBJ2-1	NA	TRBD1	CASSKGQGYEQFF	TGTGCCAGTAGTAAGGGACAGGGTTATGAGCAGTTCTTC
TRBV7-9	TRBJ2-5	NA	NA	CASSLVGGEDQETQYF	TGTGCCAGCAGCTTGGTGGGGGGAGAGGACCAAGAGACCCAGTACTTC
TRBV9	TRBJ1-5	NA	NA	CASSPGGTSNQPQHF	TGTGCCAGCAGCCCCGGCGGGACTAGCAATCAGCCCCAGCATTTT